A selection of T cell receptor beta chains follows, all from one sample in a study of cytomegalovirus exposure and HLA in healthy donors. Profiled with immunoSEQ multiplex PCR; TCRdb holds only in-frame clones, not every one. The sample has fewer than 200,000 clones; around 80% are singletons. The sequenced sample was PBMCs. These receptors were collected from a woman between 18 and 29 years old in good health and CMV-seronegative. The CDR3 runs from the conserved cysteine through the conserved F or W. The D gene is left open where the match is weak. A row's size may be missing; if present it is once, few, many or a size class.

D gene: TRBD1
J gene: TRBJ2-7
V gene: TRBV5-1
clone size: -
CDR3 protein: CASSPGQGKASEQYF
CDR3 DNA: TGCGCCAGCAGCCCGGGACAGGGCAAGGCATCCGAGCAGTACTTC

D gene: TRBD2
J gene: TRBJ2-7
V gene: TRBV28
clone size: -
CDR3 protein: CASSLWASGRGEQYF
CDR3 DNA: TGTGCCAGCAGTTTATGGGCTAGCGGGAGAGGGGAGCAGTACTTC

D gene: -
J gene: TRBJ1-2
V gene: TRBV30
clone size: -
CDR3 protein: CAWSVLLGPYGYTF
CDR3 DNA: TGTGCCTGGAGTGTACTTCTTGGGCCCTATGGCTACACCTTC

D gene: -
J gene: TRBJ2-3
V gene: TRBV29-1
clone size: -
CDR3 protein: CSLTGSTDTQYF
CDR3 DNA: TGCAGTCTGACGGGAAGCACAGATACGCAGTATTTT

D gene: -
J gene: TRBJ1-2
V gene: TRBV6-5
clone size: -
CDR3 protein: CASSYVSGGASYGYTF
CDR3 DNA: TGTGCCAGCAGTTACGTCTCCGGGGGGGCTTCATATGGCTACACCTTC

D gene: -
J gene: TRBJ1-5
V gene: TRBV4-1
clone size: -
CDR3 protein: CASSPRGNQPQHF
CDR3 DNA: TGCGCCAGCAGCCCCCGTGGCAATCAGCCCCAGCATTTT

D gene: -
J gene: TRBJ2-3
V gene: TRBV5-1
clone size: -
CDR3 protein: CASFRQGTDTQYF
CDR3 DNA: TGCGCCAGCTTCAGACAGGGCACAGATACGCAGTATTTT

D gene: -
J gene: TRBJ2-4
V gene: TRBV29-1
clone size: -
CDR3 protein: CSVEYGGGPLSF
CDR3 DNA: TGCAGCGTTGAATATGGGGGGGGCCCGCTTAGCTTC

D gene: TRBD1
J gene: TRBJ2-5
V gene: TRBV18
clone size: once
CDR3 protein: CASSRSWTGEETQYF
CDR3 DNA: TGTGCCAGCTCACGTTCCTGGACAGGAGAAGAGACCCAGTACTTC

D gene: -
J gene: TRBJ1-2
V gene: TRBV9
clone size: -
CDR3 protein: CASSGMEGNGYTF
CDR3 DNA: TGTGCCAGCAGCGGGATGGAGGGAAATGGCTACACCTTC

D gene: TRBD1
J gene: TRBJ2-1
V gene: TRBV6-4
clone size: -
CDR3 protein: CASSAGTALSSYNEQFF
CDR3 DNA: TGTGCCAGCAGTGCTGGGACAGCTCTAAGCTCCTACAATGAGCAGTTCTTC

D gene: -
J gene: TRBJ2-2
V gene: TRBV15
clone size: once
CDR3 protein: CATSTAGIVIAGELFF
CDR3 DNA: TGTGCCACCAGCACGGCAGGGATCGTGATTGCCGGGGAGCTGTTTTTT

D gene: TRBD2
J gene: TRBJ2-3
V gene: TRBV29-1
clone size: once
CDR3 protein: CSVYIAGLTDTQYF
CDR3 DNA: TGCAGCGTGTACATAGCGGGACTCACAGATACGCAGTATTTT

D gene: TRBD2
J gene: TRBJ2-4
V gene: TRBV9
clone size: -
CDR3 protein: CASSAQLAGNIQYF
CDR3 DNA: TGTGCCAGCAGCGCACAACTAGCGGGAAACATTCAGTACTTC

D gene: -
J gene: TRBJ1-1
V gene: TRBV28
clone size: -
CDR3 protein: CASSFPDSMNTEAFF
CDR3 DNA: TGTGCCAGCAGTTTCCCGGACAGTATGAACACTGAAGCTTTCTTT

D gene: TRBD1
J gene: TRBJ1-4
V gene: TRBV28
clone size: -
CDR3 protein: CASLDREIEKLFF
CDR3 DNA: TGTGCCAGCCTGGACAGGGAGATTGAAAAACTGTTTTTT

D gene: TRBD1
J gene: TRBJ1-2
V gene: TRBV15
clone size: -
CDR3 protein: CATSRQPGQGLPGYTF
CDR3 DNA: TGTGCCACCAGCAGGCAACCGGGACAGGGGTTGCCTGGCTACACCTTC

D gene: TRBD1
J gene: TRBJ2-3
V gene: TRBV7-3
clone size: -
CDR3 protein: CASSSRTGSLTDTQYF
CDR3 DNA: TGTGCCAGCAGCTCGAGGACAGGGAGTTTGACAGATACGCAGTATTTT

D gene: -
J gene: TRBJ2-5
V gene: TRBV25-1
clone size: -
CDR3 protein: CASSVLQGIEETQYF
CDR3 DNA: TGTGCCAGCAGTGTACTACAGGGAATCGAAGAGACCCAGTACTTC

D gene: TRBD1
J gene: TRBJ1-3
V gene: TRBV4-2
clone size: -
CDR3 protein: CASSQEQGALRGNTIYF
CDR3 DNA: TGTGCCAGCAGCCAAGAACAGGGGGCGCTTCGTGGAAACACCATATATTTT

D gene: TRBD1
J gene: TRBJ2-7
V gene: TRBV30
clone size: -
CDR3 protein: CAWSADRARHEQYF
CDR3 DNA: TGTGCCTGGAGCGCCGACAGGGCGCGCCACGAGCAGTACTTC

D gene: TRBD1
J gene: TRBJ2-7
V gene: TRBV5-6
clone size: -
CDR3 protein: CASRPGQGPPSEQYF
CDR3 DNA: TGTGCCAGCAGGCCGGGACAGGGTCCCCCCTCCGAGCAGTACTTC

D gene: TRBD1
J gene: TRBJ2-3
V gene: TRBV7-9
clone size: few
CDR3 protein: CASSSTGDTTDTQYF
CDR3 DNA: TGTGCCAGCAGCTCTACAGGGGATACCACAGATACGCAGTATTTT

D gene: TRBD1
J gene: TRBJ1-4
V gene: TRBV6-6
clone size: -
CDR3 protein: CATNGRTGGNEKLFF
CDR3 DNA: TGTGCCACCAACGGACGGACAGGAGGTAATGAAAAACTGTTTTTT

D gene: -
J gene: TRBJ2-1
V gene: TRBV5-1
clone size: -
CDR3 protein: CASSERTGRANEQFF
CDR3 DNA: TGCGCCAGCAGCGAAAGGACAGGGAGGGCCAATGAGCAGTTCTTC

D gene: TRBD1
J gene: TRBJ1-2
V gene: TRBV7-9
clone size: -
CDR3 protein: CASSLAGGGGYTF
CDR3 DNA: TGTGCCAGCAGCTTGGCAGGGGGAGGTGGCTACACCTTC

D gene: TRBD1
J gene: TRBJ2-3
V gene: TRBV6-1
clone size: -
CDR3 protein: CASRADRASTDTQYF
CDR3 DNA: TGTGCCAGCAGGGCGGACAGGGCTAGCACAGATACGCAGTATTTT

D gene: TRBD1
J gene: TRBJ2-1
V gene: TRBV2
clone size: -
CDR3 protein: CASSETTMDRTSLYNEQFF
CDR3 DNA: TGTGCCAGCAGTGAAACGACGATGGACAGGACAAGCCTCTACAATGAGCAGTTCTTC

D gene: -
J gene: TRBJ2-2
V gene: TRBV7-9
clone size: once
CDR3 protein: CASSFPVGRGFNTGELFF
CDR3 DNA: TGTGCCAGCAGCTTCCCGGTGGGTCGAGGATTCAACACCGGGGAGCTGTTTTTT

D gene: -
J gene: TRBJ2-2
V gene: TRBV19
clone size: -
CDR3 protein: CASSIRPGPNTGELFF
CDR3 DNA: TGTGCCAGTAGTATTCGGCCAGGGCCGAACACCGGGGAGCTGTTTTTT